One sample yielded the 32 T cell receptor beta chains listed below, sequenced in a study of blood T cell repertoires in COVID-19. Data came from immunoSEQ multiplex PCR; TCRdb stores just in-frame clones and leaves some out. The sample includes fewer than 400,000 clones, under 90% of them seen just once. Sequencing input: PBMCs or T cells enriched from blood (not recorded which). These receptors were taken from a man younger than 45 who had recovered from COVID-19.

The rearrangement links TRBV7-9 to TRBJ1-3; weak D call: TRBD1 (5 bases). CDR1 SEHNR and CDR2 FQNEAQ come from the germline V gene (reference sequence). The CDR3 loop spans 16 amino acids. V was pared by 2 bases and J by 1 base, with 12 bases between. CDR3 sequence: CASSLTRVGSGNTIYF. As DNA, the CDR3 is TGTGCCAGCAGCTTAACCAGGGTTGGATCTGGAAACACCATATATTTT.

The V call is TRBV7-2, the J call TRBJ2-5, with D perhaps TRBD1 (5 bases). Germline CDR1 reads SGHTA; CDR2 reads FQGNSA. The V gene lost 5 bases and the J gene lost 1 base, with 17 bases spanning the gap. The CDR3 runs to 16 residues. The CDR3 nucleotides are TGTGCCAGCAGCCCAGGCAGGCGACAGCTCCAAGAGACCCAGTACTTC. Amino acids: CASSPGRRQLQETQYF.

The chain carries TRBV28 and TRBJ2-7; maybe TRBD2 (6 bases). The CDR3 has 15 residues. Per the germline V gene, CDR1 is MDHEN and CDR2 is SYDVKM. The ends were cut back, 5 bases at V and 1 base at J, with 15 bases in the middle. The CDR3 DNA reads TGTGCCAGCAGTCCCGGGGGTAGCGGTTCCTACGAGCAGTACTTC. Encoded protein: CASSPGGSGSYEQYF.

CDR3 region: CASSFLQGHSNQPQHF. The CDR3 DNA sequence: TGTGCCAGTAGTTTCCTACAGGGGCATAGCAATCAGCCCCAGCATTTT. J is TRBJ1-5 and V is TRBV19; 7 bases match TRBD1. CDR1 is LNHDA, CDR2 SQIVND, per germline (reference sequence). There are 16 residues in the CDR3. Trimming removed 5 bases from V and 0 bases from J; junction bases left unmatched: 7.

The chain combines TRBV5-1 with TRBJ2-5; D is possibly TRBD1 (5 bases). In germline, CDR1 is SGHRS, CDR2 YFSETQ. CDR3 length: 16 residues. The V end lost 4 bases, the J end lost 0 bases, and 16 bases lay between the germline ends. CDR3 sequence reads: CASSPNLQAHQETQYF. The CDR3 coding sequence is TGCGCCAGCAGCCCCAACTTACAGGCCCACCAAGAGACCCAGTACTTC.

The V and J genes are TRBV7-9 and TRBJ2-1; the match to TRBD1 covers 10 bases. CDR1 SEHNR and CDR2 FQNEAQ come from the germline V gene (reference sequence). This CDR3 has 16 residues. The V segment lost 6 bases and the J segment 0 bases; nucleotides outside the gene matches: 5. CDR3 residues: CASSRTGGFSYNEQFF. CDR3 bases: TGTGCCAGCAGTAGGACAGGGGGATTCTCCTACAATGAGCAGTTCTTC.

The rearrangement links TRBV6-5 to TRBJ1-1; weak D call: TRBD1 (5 bases). The CDR3 sequence is 12 residues long. The ends were cut back, 7 bases at V and 4 bases at J, with 10 bases in the middle. Germline V gene lookup returns CDR1 MNHEY and CDR2 SVGAGI. This chain's CDR3 is CASTGGGTEAFF. The CDR3 nucleotides are TGTGCCAGCACCGGGGGAGGCACTGAAGCTTTCTTT.

This clone was counted a single time. This chain connects TRBV5-1 to TRBJ2-7, with D perhaps matching TRBD2 (6 bases). The germline gives CDR1 SGHRS, CDR2 YFSETQ. This CDR3 has 15 residues. V was pared by 0 bases and J by 3 bases, with 13 bases between. The CDR3 loop reads CASSLGGANFYEQYF. DNA for the CDR3: TGCGCCAGCAGCTTGGGCGGGGCGAACTTCTACGAGCAGTACTTC.

This rearrangement joins TRBV24-1 to TRBJ2-7; weak D call: TRBD1 (6 bases). Germline-derived CDR1 and CDR2 are KGHDR and SFDVKD. V lost 4 bases and J lost 6, with 9 bases in between. The CDR3 runs 12 residues. The CDR3 DNA is TGTGCCACCAGTGACCACAGGGCCGAGCAGTACTTC. It is translated as CATSDHRAEQYF.

This chain joins TRBV6-5 and TRBJ2-2, with D tentatively TRBD2 (5 bases). Germline CDR1 reads MNHEY; CDR2 reads SVGAGI. V lost 2 bases and J 4 bases, leaving 14 bases between the germline ends. The CDR3 covers 16 residues. The CDR3 reads CASSYRSLGLTGELFF. The CDR3 DNA sequence: TGTGCCAGCAGTTACCGGTCCTTAGGACTCACCGGGGAGCTGTTTTTT.

V and J are TRBV27 and TRBJ2-5, with 8 nucleotides matching TRBD2. The CDR3 extends over 16 amino acids. Germline values: CDR1 MNHEY, CDR2 SMNVEV (reference sequence). J gave up 4 bases and V 5 bases, and 12 bases lay outside the gene matches. The CDR3 nucleotides are TGTGCCAGCAGTCCCCACGGGGGGGGTGTGACAGAGACCCAGTACTTC. Its protein is CASSPHGGGVTETQYF.

This clone was seen once. The J gene is TRBJ2-1, the V gene TRBV5-1; TRBD2 matches 14 bases. The CDR3 covers 20 residues. The junction had 12 bases not matched to a gene; V was cut back by 2 bases and J by 2 bases. Germline assignment: CDR1 SGHRS and CDR2 YFSETQ. The CDR3 spells CASSLVQGLAGASTYNEQFF. Here the CDR3 DNA reads TGCGCCAGCAGCTTAGTCCAGGGACTAGCGGGGGCTTCAACCTACAATGAGCAGTTCTTC.

The chain has TRBV23-1 and TRBJ1-5; unclear D gene. TRBV23-1 is treated as an ORF (open reading frame) with a function not yet certain. The CDR3 consists of 19 residues. V was trimmed by 3 bases and J by 0 bases, leaving 21 bases between them. CDR3 bases: TGCGCCAGCAGTCACGAGGGAGACTCAGGCCGCTTTAGCAATCAGCCCCAGCATTTT. This translates into CASSHEGDSGRFSNQPQHF.

This chain connects TRBV19 to TRBJ2-3; the match to TRBD2 covers 9 bases. The V gene end was trimmed by 3 bases and the J gene end by 3 bases; junction bases not matched to a gene: 7. Germline CDR1 LNHDA, CDR2 SQIVND (reference sequence). The CDR3 contains 16 residues. CDR3 sequence: CASSIWAGGPTDTQYF. CDR3 DNA: TGTGCCAGTAGTATTTGGGCGGGGGGGCCGACAGATACGCAGTATTTT.

The V and J genes are TRBV28 and TRBJ2-2; 7 nucleotides match TRBD1. The CDR3 has 16 residues. Germline assignment: CDR1 MDHEN and CDR2 SYDVKM. Losses at the gene ends were 7 bases for V and 2 bases for J; bases not matched to a gene: 10. The CDR3 coding sequence is TGTGCCAGCATTCCCAAGGGACAGCTAAACACCGGGGAGCTGTTTTTT. This codes for CASIPKGQLNTGELFF.

The chain combines TRBV27 with TRBJ2-1; 7 bases align to TRBD2. Losses at the gene ends were 3 bases for V and 8 bases for J; bases not matched to a gene: 10. The CDR3 length is 15 residues. Germline V gene sequence: CDR1 MNHEY, CDR2 SMNVEV (reference sequence). The CDR3 coding sequence is TGTGCCAGCAGTTTCAGCCGTCGGGAGGTCGATGAGCAGTTCTTC. Its protein product is CASSFSRREVDEQFF.

V and J are TRBV29-1 and TRBJ2-1, with 7 bases that match TRBD1. The germline gives CDR1 SQVTM, CDR2 ANQGSEA. The CDR3 contains 14 residues. V shed 3 bases and J 0 bases; nucleotides not matched to a gene: 2. The chain's CDR3 is CSVDGTDSYNEQFF. DNA of the CDR3: TGCAGCGTTGACGGGACAGACTCCTACAATGAGCAGTTCTTC.

The gene calls are TRBV7-9 and TRBJ2-4; unclear D gene. Germline-derived CDR1 and CDR2 are SEHNR and FQNEAQ (reference sequence). CDR3 length: 15 residues. The V and J ends lost 2 bases and 0 bases respectively, with 8 bases between them. CDR3 amino acids: CASSLTVLAKNIQYF. Written as DNA, the CDR3 is TGTGCCAGCAGCTTAACAGTTCTAGCCAAAAACATTCAGTACTTC.

The chain employs TRBV21-1 and TRBJ1-6; the tabulated D call, TRBD1, remains unverified against the DNA. TRBV21-1 is noted as a pseudogene. This CDR3 contains 13 residues. For the CDR3, the DNA is TGTGCCGAGTCGGACAGGGGGGATTCACCCCTCCACTTT. It encodes CAESDRGDSPLHF.

The gene calls are TRBV15 and TRBJ2-7, with 8 positions matching TRBD1. The germline V gene encodes CDR1 LNHNV and CDR2 YYDKDF (reference sequence). J lost 9 bases, V lost 0 bases, and 13 bases had no gene match. The CDR3 is 16 amino acids. CDR3: CATSRDLGGRGLRQYF. In DNA, the CDR3 is TGTGCCACCAGCAGAGACCTTGGGGGCAGGGGGCTAAGGCAGTACTTC. Based on the CDR3 plus reference TRBV15 and TRBJ2-7, the full variable domain is DAMVIQNPRYQVTQFGKPVTLSCSQTLNHNVMYWYQQKSSQAPKLLFHYYDKDFNNEADTPDNFQSRRPNTSFCFLDIRSPGLGDTAMYLCATSRDLGGRGLRQYFGPGTRLTVT.

This chain connects TRBV3-1 (or the pseudogene TRBV3-2) to TRBJ1-1; D remains ambiguous. V lost 4 bases to trimming and J lost 1 base, with 10 bases between them. CDR1 and CDR2 from the germline V gene are LGHDT and YNNKEL (reference sequence). This CDR3 contains 14 residues. The CDR3: CASSRGRGNTEAFF. The CDR3 DNA sequence: TGTGCCAGCAGCCGCGGGAGAGGGAACACTGAAGCTTTCTTT.

J is TRBJ2-2 and V is TRBV29-1, with TRBD1 identical over 7 bases. With 5 bases clipped from V and 5 bases from J, the junction kept 8 bases outside the gene matches. CDR3 length: 14 residues. Germline V CDR1 and CDR2: SQVTM, ANQGSEA. The CDR3 nucleotides are TGCAGCGTTCCCCGAGACAGGGTTACCGGGGAGCTGTTTTTT. Amino acids: CSVPRDRVTGELFF.

Only one count was recorded for this clone. The chain joins TRBV10-2 to TRBJ2-3, with D possibly TRBD1 on 5 matching bases. The CDR3 consists of 15 residues. The V and J ends lost 0 bases and 2 bases respectively, with 9 bases between them. Per germline, CDR1 WSHSY and CDR2 SAAADI. CDR3 sequence (DNA): TGCGCCAGCAGTGAGTCGGGTGGGGCCACAGATACGCAGTATTTT. Protein product: CASSESGGATDTQYF.

CDR3 sequence (DNA): TGTGCCAGCAGCTTAGGTCTTGGGCAGGGGGCAGGCAATGAGCAGTTCTTC. It codes for CASSLGLGQGAGNEQFF. The chain employs TRBV7-2 and TRBJ2-1; 8 bases fit TRBD1. After removal of 1 base from V and 6 bases from J, the junction contained 11 bases not matched to a gene. CDR1 and CDR2 from the germline V gene are SGHTA and FQGNSA. There are 17 residues in the CDR3.

This chain links TRBV18 with TRBJ2-6; TRBD1 might be the D (6 bases). The germline V gene encodes CDR1 KGHSH and CDR2 LQKENI. The CDR3 spans 19 residues. V lost 3 bases, J lost 4 bases, and 22 bases lay in between. CDR3 residues: CASSPQRGRGVFGANVLTF. DNA of the CDR3: TGTGCCAGCTCACCCCAACGGGGCAGGGGAGTGTTCGGGGCCAACGTCCTGACTTTC.

This clone ranks as medium-sized (0.01 to 0.1%). The J gene is TRBJ1-2, the V gene TRBV5-1, with D unresolved. This CDR3 contains 15 residues. V lost 0 bases, J lost 8 bases, and 17 bases lay in between. Germline values: CDR1 SGHRS, CDR2 YFSETQ. The CDR3 nucleotides read TGCGCCAGCAGCTTGGGCCTAACTTACCGCGGGGGCTACACCTTC. Translated: CASSLGLTYRGGYTF. Full variable domain (rest looked up from reference TRBV5-1 and TRBJ1-2): KAGVTQTPRYLIKTRGQQVTLSCSPISGHRSVSWYQQTPGQGLQFLFEYFSETQRNKGNFPGRFSGRQFSNSRSEMNVSTLELGDSALYLCASSLGLTYRGGYTFGSGTRLTVV.

This clone was observed a handful of times. The chain employs TRBV2 and TRBJ2-7; TRBD1 matches 7 bases. The CDR3 contains 14 residues. Germline CDR1 SNHLY, CDR2 FYNNEI. V lost 2 bases to trimming and J lost 6 bases; unmatched junction nucleotides: 7. The CDR3 here is CASSEQGVPVEQYF. DNA for the CDR3: TGTGCCAGCAGTGAACAGGGGGTCCCAGTCGAGCAGTACTTC. Together with reference TRBV2 and TRBJ2-7, the CDR3 gives the full variable domain: EPEVTQTPSHQVTQMGQEVILRCVPISNHLYFYWYRQILGQKVEFLVSFYNNEISEKSEIFDDQFSVERPDGSNFTLKIRSTKLEDSAMYFCASSEQGVPVEQYFGPGTRLTVT.

This chain links TRBV15 with TRBJ1-1; a weak D match, TRBD1 (6 bases). Between the trimmed V and J ends, which lost 5 bases and 2 bases, there was a span of 12 bases. Germline-derived CDR1 and CDR2 are LNHNV and YYDKDF (reference sequence). The CDR3 runs 14 residues. The CDR3 coding sequence is TGTGCCACCAGCGGAAGGACAGTCAACACTGAAGCTTTCTTT. It codes for CATSGRTVNTEAFF.

The chain recombines TRBV12-3 or TRBV12-4 with TRBJ1-1; D call uncertain. The CDR3 is made up of 12 amino acids. Trimming left V 6 bases short and J 1 base short, with 6 bases between. The CDR3, as DNA: TGTGCCAGCAGCTACGGGAACACTGAAGCTTTCTTT. It codes for CASSYGNTEAFF.

The V and J genes are TRBV5-1 and TRBJ2-3; D gene uncertain. Looked up from germline, CDR1 is SGHRS and CDR2 is YFSETQ. This CDR3 region has 16 residues. Trimming removed 4 bases at V and 3 bases at J, with 18 bases between. The CDR3 loop reads CASSLQTGVGTDTQYF. The CDR3 region has the DNA TGCGCCAGCAGCCTCCAAACTGGAGTAGGTACAGATACGCAGTATTTT. Drawing the rest from reference TRBV5-1 and TRBJ2-3, the complete variable domain is KAGVTQTPRYLIKTRGQQVTLSCSPISGHRSVSWYQQTPGQGLQFLFEYFSETQRNKGNFPGRFSGRQFSNSRSEMNVSTLELGDSALYLCASSLQTGVGTDTQYFGPGTRLTVL.

The V call is TRBV11-2, the J call TRBJ2-3; possible D gene TRBD2, 6 bases. The ends were cut back, 2 bases at V and 4 bases at J, with 25 bases in the middle. CDR1 and CDR2 (germline): SGHAT, FQNNGV. CDR3 length equals 19 residues. As DNA, the CDR3 is TGTGCCAGCAGCTTATTTCGATCAGGCTGGCGGAGGGGCGCAGATACGCAGTATTTT. This encodes CASSLFRSGWRRGADTQYF. Variable domain in full (rest from reference TRBV11-2 and TRBJ2-3): EAGVAQSPRYKIIEKRQSVAFWCNPISGHATLYWYQQILGQGPKLLIQFQNNGVVDDSQLPKDRFSAERLKGVDSTLKIQPAKLEDSAVYLCASSLFRSGWRRGADTQYFGPGTRLTVL.

The chain has TRBV6-5 and TRBJ1-2, with 7 bases fitting TRBD1. J gave up 6 bases and V 5 bases, and 3 bases lay outside the gene matches. The CDR3 is 12 residues long. Looked up from germline, CDR1 is MNHEY and CDR2 is SVGAGI. In DNA form, the CDR3 reads TGTGCCAGCAGTCGACAGGGAAATGGCTACACCTTC. As protein: CASSRQGNGYTF.